This T cell receptor beta chain was recorded in a study of blood T cell repertoires in COVID-19. About the study: Samples of COVID-19 (acute and convalescent) were obtained from the United States, Italy and Spain.

After removal of 1 base from V and 2 bases from J, the junction contained 7 bases not matched to a gene. Germline-derived CDR1 and CDR2 are SNHLY and FYNNEI. This CDR3 is built from 16 residues. In the original processing: From reference gene primer amplification, estimates of nucleated cell counts were derived. Repertoires were generated with immunoSEQ multiplex PCR, while TCRdb's copy carries only in-frame clones and drops some. Clone size and V and J calls were adopted from that table, with D and trimming inferred from the DNA. The profile shows approximately 140,000 clones, roughly four fifths of them singletons.

The receptor's source is a human donor with acute or convalescent COVID-19. The donor label of this sample is uncertain. Sequencing input: peripheral blood. The rearrangement uses TRBV2 and TRBJ1-1; 7 nucleotides match TRBD1. The CDR3 region is CASSEGDSGGNTEAFF. The DNA for the CDR3 is TGTGCCAGCAGTGAAGGGGACAGTGGAGGTAACACTGAAGCTTTCTTT.